This passage covers 18 T cell receptor beta chains from one sample sequenced in a study of blood T cell repertoires in COVID-19. Clones were read by immunoSEQ multiplex PCR, and TCRdb kept only the in-frame ones, dropping some. The sample yields 200,000 to 300,000 clones, more than 85% seen once. Sequencing was done on a sample of peripheral blood. The receptors originated from a person aged 18 to 30 with COVID-19, enrolled during active disease.

This chain links TRBV28 with TRBJ1-4; TRBD1 agrees at 7 bases. The ends lost 5 bases at V and 5 bases at J; junction bases unmatched: 11. CDR1 is MDHEN, CDR2 SYDVKM, per germline. The length of the CDR3 is 16 residues. The CDR3, as DNA: TGTGCCAGCAGTAAGGGAACAGGGGTGAGGAATGAAAAACTGTTTTTT. The encoded protein is CASSKGTGVRNEKLFF.

V and J are TRBV9 and TRBJ1-1, with D possibly TRBD1 on 5 matching bases. The CDR3 length is 13 residues. Germline V gene sequence: CDR1 SGDLS, CDR2 YYNGEE. The V and J ends lost 4 bases and 4 bases respectively, with 11 bases between them. The CDR3 region has the DNA TGTGCCAGCAGCCCGTCGACAGTCACTGAAGCTTTCTTT. Amino acid sequence: CASSPSTVTEAFF.

The V gene is TRBV2, the J gene TRBJ1-3; a weak D match, TRBD1 (5 bases). Germline values: CDR1 SNHLY, CDR2 FYNNEI. The CDR3 runs to 17 residues. The V end lost 2 bases, the J end lost 0 bases, and 14 bases lay between the germline ends. The CDR3 sequence: CASSEPGTSNSGNTIYF. The CDR3 coding sequence is TGTGCCAGCAGTGAACCCGGGACTAGTAACTCTGGAAACACCATATATTTT.

This sequence joins TRBV6-5 and TRBJ2-7, with a weak D call TRBD1 (5 bases). The CDR3 runs to 13 residues. The V end was cut by 7 bases, the J end by 3 bases, with 13 bases between. The germline gives CDR1 MNHEY, CDR2 SVGAGI. The CDR3 region has the DNA TGTGCCAGCAAGAGACAGAGCTACTACGAGCAGTACTTC. Translation gives CASKRQSYYEQYF.

The rearrangement uses TRBV6-1 and TRBJ2-3; TRBD2 matches at 7 bases. The CDR3 spans 14 residues. Germline CDR1 and CDR2: MNHNS and SASEGT. V shed 1 base, J shed 3 bases, and the junction held 1 base outside the gene matches. The DNA of the CDR3 is TGTGCCAGCAGTGAAGTGGGGGGGACAGATACGCAGTATTTT. Amino acids: CASSEVGGTDTQYF.

The rearrangement joins TRBV5-6 to TRBJ2-3; TRBD1 agrees at 10 bases. This CDR3 has 15 residues. J gave up 1 base and V 2 bases, and 1 base lay outside the gene matches. CDR1 and CDR2 (germline): SGHDT, YYEEEE. DNA for the CDR3: TGTGCCAGCAGCTTTGGGACAGGGGGCACAGATACGCAGTATTTT. Its translation: CASSFGTGGTDTQYF.

This clone turned up a few times. V gene TRBV6-2 or TRBV6-3 combines with J gene TRBJ2-7; possible D gene TRBD1, 5 bases. The CDR3 is 15 amino acids. V gave up 3 bases and J gave up 2 bases, with 14 bases separating them. Per the germline V gene, CDR1 is MNHEY and CDR2 is SVGEGT. In nucleotides, the CDR3 is TGTGCCAGCAGTTATACGCAGGGATACACCTACGAGCAGTACTTC. Protein: CASSYTQGYTYEQYF.

The chain uses TRBV9 and TRBJ2-5; unclear D gene. V shed 0 bases and J shed 0 bases, with 9 bases lying between them. The CDR3 sequence is 15 residues long. Germline assignment: CDR1 SGDLS and CDR2 YYNGEE. The chain's CDR3 is CASSVGLEYQETQYF. The CDR3 DNA is TGTGCCAGCAGCGTAGGGCTAGAGTACCAAGAGACCCAGTACTTC.

The chain links TRBV7-2 to TRBJ2-5; D call uncertain. Germline V CDR1 and CDR2: SGHTA, FQGNSA. The germline V and J ends were trimmed by 1 base and 5 bases, with 8 bases remaining between them. This CDR3 is built from 13 residues. The CDR3 loop is CASSLGSRETQYF. CDR3 in DNA: TGTGCCAGCAGCTTAGGTTCACGGGAGACCCAGTACTTC.

The V call is TRBV24-1, the J call TRBJ2-2, with D perhaps matching TRBD2 (6 bases). Germline-derived CDR1 and CDR2 are KGHDR and SFDVKD. Between the trimmed V and J ends, which lost 5 bases and 5 bases, there was a span of 11 bases. This CDR3 has 14 amino acids. The CDR3 loop reads CATSVFRETGELFF. The CDR3, as DNA: TGTGCCACCAGTGTTTTCCGGGAGACCGGGGAGCTGTTTTTT.

The chain recombines TRBV15 with TRBJ2-5, with D possibly TRBD2 on 5 matching bases. V lost 0 bases to trimming and J lost 2 bases, with 16 bases between them. The CDR3 has 17 amino acids. Germline V CDR1 and CDR2: LNHNV, YYDKDF (reference sequence). CDR3 in DNA: TGTGCCACCAGCAGAGATTTGTCGGGGATCGGGCAAGAGACCCAGTACTTC. This gives the protein CATSRDLSGIGQETQYF.

The chain links TRBV5-1 to TRBJ1-1; no definite D call. Deletions cut 2 bases from V and 4 bases from J, with 12 bases between. The CDR3 length is 14 residues. Germline values: CDR1 SGHRS, CDR2 YFSETQ. The CDR3 protein is CASSLDPAGTEAFF. CDR3 DNA sequence: TGCGCCAGCAGCTTAGACCCGGCGGGCACTGAAGCTTTCTTT. The variable domain in full, completed from reference TRBV5-1 and TRBJ1-1, reads KAGVTQTPRYLIKTRGQQVTLSCSPISGHRSVSWYQQTPGQGLQFLFEYFSETQRNKGNFPGRFSGRQFSNSRSEMNVSTLELGDSALYLCASSLDPAGTEAFFGQGTRLTVV.

This chain's CDR3 is CASSDLAGTDTQYF. CDR3 nucleotide sequence: TGTGCCAGCAGTGATCTGGCGGGAACAGATACGCAGTATTTT. This chain uses TRBV2 with TRBJ2-3, with D possibly matching TRBD2 (6 bases). The CDR3 is 14 amino acids. Trimming pared 3 bases from V and 3 bases from J, leaving 10 bases between. The germline V gene encodes CDR1 SNHLY and CDR2 FYNNEI.

Written as DNA, the CDR3 is TGTGCCAGCATTCAGGTCCCGGGACAGGAACATGGCTACACCTTC. Protein sequence: CASIQVPGQEHGYTF. The chain joins TRBV6-4 to TRBJ1-2; TRBD1 agrees at 8 bases. Germline V lookup: CDR1 MRHNA, CDR2 SNTAGT. This CDR3 spans 15 amino acids. V dropped 7 bases and J dropped 6; count of bases not matched to a gene: 13.

The chain recombines TRBV7-6 with TRBJ2-1; TRBD1 might be the D (6 bases). CDR3 length: 16 amino acids. CDR1 is SGHVS, CDR2 FNYEAQ, per germline. Trimming took 4 bases from V and 7 from J, leaving 20 bases between them. The chain's CDR3 is CASSSTSDPTGNEQFF. The CDR3 DNA reads as TGTGCCAGCAGCTCAACGTCGGATCCAACAGGGAATGAGCAGTTCTTC.

V usage is TRBV7-2 and J usage is TRBJ1-3; 12 bases are a match to TRBD1. The CDR3 contains 20 residues. The J segment lost 0 bases and the V segment lost 0 bases, leaving 9 bases of the junction unmatched. Germline CDR1 SGHTA, CDR2 FQGNSA. For the CDR3, the DNA is TGTGCCAGCAGCTTAGCCTGGGGGACAGGGGGCACCCGCTCTGGAAACACCATATATTTT. It specifies CASSLAWGTGGTRSGNTIYF.

This chain connects TRBV6-2 or TRBV6-3 to TRBJ1-1; possible D gene TRBD1, 5 bases. Trimming took off 3 bases at V and 1 base at J, with 15 bases between the two ends. The CDR3 loop spans 16 amino acids. Germline V gene sequence: CDR1 MNHEY, CDR2 SVGEGT. CDR3 loop: CASSYPGLRANTEAFF. In DNA form, the CDR3 reads TGTGCCAGCAGTTATCCAGGGTTGAGAGCGAACACTGAAGCTTTCTTT.

The V and J genes are TRBV28 and TRBJ1-5, with D possibly matching TRBD1 (6 bases). CDR1 is MDHEN and CDR2 is SYDVKM in the germline V gene. Deletions cut 7 bases from V and 3 bases from J, with 19 bases between. This CDR3 spans 16 amino acids. This chain's CDR3 is CASTSPAGASNQPQHF. The CDR3 nucleotides are TGTGCCAGCACCTCACCGGCAGGGGCCTCCAATCAGCCCCAGCATTTT.